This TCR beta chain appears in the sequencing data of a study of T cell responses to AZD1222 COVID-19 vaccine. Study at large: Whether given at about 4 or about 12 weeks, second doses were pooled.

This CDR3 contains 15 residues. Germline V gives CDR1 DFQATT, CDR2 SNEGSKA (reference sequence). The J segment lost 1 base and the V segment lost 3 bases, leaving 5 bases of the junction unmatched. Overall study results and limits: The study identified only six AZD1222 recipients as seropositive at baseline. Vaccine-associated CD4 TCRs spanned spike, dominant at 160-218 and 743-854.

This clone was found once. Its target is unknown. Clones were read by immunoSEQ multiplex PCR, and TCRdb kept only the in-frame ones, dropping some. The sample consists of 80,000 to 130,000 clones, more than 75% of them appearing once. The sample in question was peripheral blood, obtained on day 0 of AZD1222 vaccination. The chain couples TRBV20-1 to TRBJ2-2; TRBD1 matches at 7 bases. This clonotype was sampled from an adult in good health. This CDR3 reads CSASDRAKNTGELFF. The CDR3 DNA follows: TGCAGTGCTAGTGACAGGGCGAAGAACACCGGGGAGCTGTTTTTT.